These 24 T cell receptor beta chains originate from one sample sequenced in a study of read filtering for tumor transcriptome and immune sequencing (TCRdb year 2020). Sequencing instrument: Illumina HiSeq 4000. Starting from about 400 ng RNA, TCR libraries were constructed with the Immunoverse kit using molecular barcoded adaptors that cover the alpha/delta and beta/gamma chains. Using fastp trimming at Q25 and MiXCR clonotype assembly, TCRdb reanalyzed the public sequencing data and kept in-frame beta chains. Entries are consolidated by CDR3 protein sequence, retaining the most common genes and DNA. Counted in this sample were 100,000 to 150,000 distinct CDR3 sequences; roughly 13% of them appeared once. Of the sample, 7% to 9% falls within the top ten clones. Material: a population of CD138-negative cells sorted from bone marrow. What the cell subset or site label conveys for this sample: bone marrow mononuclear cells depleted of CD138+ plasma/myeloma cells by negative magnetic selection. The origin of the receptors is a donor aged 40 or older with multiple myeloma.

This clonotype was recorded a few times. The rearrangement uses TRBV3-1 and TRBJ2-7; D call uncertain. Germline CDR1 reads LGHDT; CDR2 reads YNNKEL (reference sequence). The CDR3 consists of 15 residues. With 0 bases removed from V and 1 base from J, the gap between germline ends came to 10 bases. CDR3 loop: CASSQEGLGSYEQYF. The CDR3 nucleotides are TGTGCCAGCAGCCAAGAAGGGCTAGGATCCTACGAGCAGTACTTC.

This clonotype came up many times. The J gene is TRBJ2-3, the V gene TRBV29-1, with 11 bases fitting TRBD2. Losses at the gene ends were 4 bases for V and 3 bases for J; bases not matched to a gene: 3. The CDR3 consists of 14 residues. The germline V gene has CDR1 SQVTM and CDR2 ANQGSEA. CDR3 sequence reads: CSVGASGRTDTQYF. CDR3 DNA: TGCAGCGTTGGGGCTAGCGGGAGGACAGATACGCAGTATTTT.

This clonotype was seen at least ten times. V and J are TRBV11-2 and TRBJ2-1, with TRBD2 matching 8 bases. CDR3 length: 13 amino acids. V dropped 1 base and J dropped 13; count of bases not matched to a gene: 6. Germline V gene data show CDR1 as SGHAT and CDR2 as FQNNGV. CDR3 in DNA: TGTGCCAGCAGCTTAGTCGGGACTAGTTTTCAGTTCTTC. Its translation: CASSLVGTSFQFF. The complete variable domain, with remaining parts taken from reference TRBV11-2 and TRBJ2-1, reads EAGVAQSPRYKIIEKRQSVAFWCNPISGHATLYWYQQILGQGPKLLIQFQNNGVVDDSQLPKDRFSAERLKGVDSTLKIQPAKLEDSAVYLCASSLVGTSFQFFGPGTRLTVL.

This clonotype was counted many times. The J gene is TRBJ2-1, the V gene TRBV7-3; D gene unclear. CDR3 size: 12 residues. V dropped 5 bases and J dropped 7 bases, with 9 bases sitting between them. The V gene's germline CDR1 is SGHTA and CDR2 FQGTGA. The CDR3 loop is CASSAPGNEQFF. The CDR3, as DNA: TGTGCCAGCAGCGCTCCCGGGAATGAGCAGTTCTTC.

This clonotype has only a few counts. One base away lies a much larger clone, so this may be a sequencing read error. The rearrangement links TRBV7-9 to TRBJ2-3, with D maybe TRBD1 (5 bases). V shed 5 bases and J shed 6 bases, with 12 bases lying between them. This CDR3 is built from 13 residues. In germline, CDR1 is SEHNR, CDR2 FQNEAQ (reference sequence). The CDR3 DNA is TGTGCCAGCAGCGGAAGGACACCCGATACGCAGTATTTT. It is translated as CASSGRTPDTQYF.

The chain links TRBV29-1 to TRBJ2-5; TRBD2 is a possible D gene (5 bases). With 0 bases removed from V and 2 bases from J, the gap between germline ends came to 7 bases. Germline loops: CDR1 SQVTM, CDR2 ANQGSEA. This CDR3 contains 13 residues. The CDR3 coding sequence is TGCAGCGTTGAAGAGAGCGGTCAAGAGACCCAGTACTTC. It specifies CSVEESGQETQYF.

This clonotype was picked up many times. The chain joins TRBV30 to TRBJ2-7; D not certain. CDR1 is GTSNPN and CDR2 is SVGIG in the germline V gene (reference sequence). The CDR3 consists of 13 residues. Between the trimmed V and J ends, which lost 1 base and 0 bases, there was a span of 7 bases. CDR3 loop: CAWSGSGSYEQYF. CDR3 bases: TGTGCCTGGAGTGGATCCGGCTCCTACGAGCAGTACTTC.

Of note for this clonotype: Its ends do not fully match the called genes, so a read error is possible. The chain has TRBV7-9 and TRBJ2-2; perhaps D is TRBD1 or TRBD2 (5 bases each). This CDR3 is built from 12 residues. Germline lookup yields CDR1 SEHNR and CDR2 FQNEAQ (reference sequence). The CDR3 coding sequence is TGTGCCAGCAGCTTGGGGACCGGGAAGCTGTTTTTT. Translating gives CASSLGTGKLFF. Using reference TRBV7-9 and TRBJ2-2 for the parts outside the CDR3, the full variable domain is DTGVSQNPRHKITKRGQNVTFRCDPISEHNRLYWYRQTLGQGPEFLTYFQNEAQLEKSRLLSDRFSAERPKGSFSTLEIQRTEQGDSAMYLCASSLGTGKLFFGEGSRLTVL.

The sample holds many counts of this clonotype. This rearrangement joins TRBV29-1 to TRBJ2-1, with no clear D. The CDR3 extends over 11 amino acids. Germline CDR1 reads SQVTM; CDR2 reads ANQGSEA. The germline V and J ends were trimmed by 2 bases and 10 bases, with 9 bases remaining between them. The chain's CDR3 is CSVENPPEQFF. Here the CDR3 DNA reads TGCAGCGTTGAAAATCCCCCCGAGCAGTTCTTC.

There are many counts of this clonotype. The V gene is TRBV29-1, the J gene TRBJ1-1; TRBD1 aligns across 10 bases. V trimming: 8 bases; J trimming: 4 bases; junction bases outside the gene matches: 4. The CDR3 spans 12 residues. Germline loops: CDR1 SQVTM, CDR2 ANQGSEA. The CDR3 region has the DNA TGCAGCCTCCGGACAGGGGGCACTGAAGCTTTCTTT. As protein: CSLRTGGTEAFF.

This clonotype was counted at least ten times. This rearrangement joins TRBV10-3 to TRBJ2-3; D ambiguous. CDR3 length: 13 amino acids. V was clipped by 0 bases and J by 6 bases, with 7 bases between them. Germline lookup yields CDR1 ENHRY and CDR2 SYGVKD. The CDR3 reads CAISESGLDTQYF. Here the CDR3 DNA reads TGTGCCATCAGTGAGTCAGGGTTGGATACGCAGTATTTT.

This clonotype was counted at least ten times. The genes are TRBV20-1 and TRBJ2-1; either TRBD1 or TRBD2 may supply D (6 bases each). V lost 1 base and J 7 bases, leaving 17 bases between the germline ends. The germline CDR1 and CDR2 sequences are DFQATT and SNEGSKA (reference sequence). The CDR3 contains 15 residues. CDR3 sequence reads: CSARAVGGPQNEQFF. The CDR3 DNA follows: TGCAGTGCTAGAGCGGTGGGGGGCCCGCAAAATGAGCAGTTCTTC.

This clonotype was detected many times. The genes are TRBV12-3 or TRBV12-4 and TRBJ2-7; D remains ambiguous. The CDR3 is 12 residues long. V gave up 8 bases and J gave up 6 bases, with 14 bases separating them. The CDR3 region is CASGPLRAEQYF. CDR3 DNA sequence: TGTGCCAGCGGCCCACTACGCGCCGAGCAGTACTTC.

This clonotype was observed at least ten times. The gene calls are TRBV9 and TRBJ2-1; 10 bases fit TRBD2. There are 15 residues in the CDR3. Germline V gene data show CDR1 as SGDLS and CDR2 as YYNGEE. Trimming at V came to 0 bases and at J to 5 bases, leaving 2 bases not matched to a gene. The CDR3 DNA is TGTGCCAGCAGCGTAGGGCTAGCGGGGGACAATGAGCAGTTCTTC. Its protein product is CASSVGLAGDNEQFF.

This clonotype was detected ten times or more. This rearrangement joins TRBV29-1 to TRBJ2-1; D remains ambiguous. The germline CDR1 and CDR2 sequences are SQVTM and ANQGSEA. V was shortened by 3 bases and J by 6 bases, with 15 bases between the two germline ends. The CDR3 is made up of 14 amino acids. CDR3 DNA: TGCAGCGTTGAGATTGCAATTCAGCCCAATGAGCAGTTCTTC. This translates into CSVEIAIQPNEQFF.

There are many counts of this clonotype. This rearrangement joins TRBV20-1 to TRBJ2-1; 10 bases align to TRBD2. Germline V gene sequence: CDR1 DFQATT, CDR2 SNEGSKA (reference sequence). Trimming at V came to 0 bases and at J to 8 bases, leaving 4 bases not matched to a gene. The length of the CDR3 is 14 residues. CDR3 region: CSARDPSGSDEQFF. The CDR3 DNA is TGCAGTGCTAGAGATCCTAGCGGGAGTGATGAGCAGTTCTTC.

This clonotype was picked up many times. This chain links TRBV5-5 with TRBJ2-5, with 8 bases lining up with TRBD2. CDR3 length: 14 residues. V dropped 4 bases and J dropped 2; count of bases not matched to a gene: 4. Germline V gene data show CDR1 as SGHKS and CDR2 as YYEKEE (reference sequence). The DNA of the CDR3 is TGTGCCAGCAGCGCTCGGGAGGGGCAAGAGACCCAGTACTTC. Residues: CASSAREGQETQYF.

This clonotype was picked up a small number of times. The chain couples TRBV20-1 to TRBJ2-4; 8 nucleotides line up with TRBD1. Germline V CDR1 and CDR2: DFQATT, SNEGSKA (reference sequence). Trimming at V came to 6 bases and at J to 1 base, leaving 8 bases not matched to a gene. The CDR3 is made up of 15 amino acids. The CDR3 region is CSAEDREEAKNIQYF. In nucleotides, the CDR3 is TGCAGTGCAGAGGACAGGGAGGAGGCCAAAAACATTCAGTACTTC.

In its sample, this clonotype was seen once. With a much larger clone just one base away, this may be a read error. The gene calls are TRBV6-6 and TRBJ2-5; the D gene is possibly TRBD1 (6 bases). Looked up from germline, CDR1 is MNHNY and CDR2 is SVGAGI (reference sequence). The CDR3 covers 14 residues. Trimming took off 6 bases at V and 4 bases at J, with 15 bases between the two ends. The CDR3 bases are TGTGCCAGCAGGTACAGGGCGGTGGGAGAGACCCAGTACTTC. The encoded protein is CASRYRAVGETQYF.

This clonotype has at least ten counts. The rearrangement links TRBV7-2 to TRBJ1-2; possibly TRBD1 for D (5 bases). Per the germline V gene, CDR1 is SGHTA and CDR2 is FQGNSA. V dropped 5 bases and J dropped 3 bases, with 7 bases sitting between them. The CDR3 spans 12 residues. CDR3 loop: CASSPTDYGYTF. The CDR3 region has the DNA TGTGCCAGCAGCCCGACAGACTATGGCTACACCTTC.

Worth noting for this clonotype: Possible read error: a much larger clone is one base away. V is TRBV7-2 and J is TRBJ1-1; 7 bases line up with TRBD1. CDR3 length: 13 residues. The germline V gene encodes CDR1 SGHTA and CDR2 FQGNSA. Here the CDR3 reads CASNPQGNYQAVF. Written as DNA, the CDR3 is TGTGCCAGCAACCCACAGGGGAACTACCAAGCTGTCTTT.

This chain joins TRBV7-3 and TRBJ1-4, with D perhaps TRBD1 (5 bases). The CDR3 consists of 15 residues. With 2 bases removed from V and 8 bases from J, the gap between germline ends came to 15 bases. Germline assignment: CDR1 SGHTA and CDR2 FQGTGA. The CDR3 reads CASSLLGRGTEKLFF. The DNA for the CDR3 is TGTGCCAGCAGCTTATTAGGAAGGGGCACCGAAAAACTGTTTTTT.

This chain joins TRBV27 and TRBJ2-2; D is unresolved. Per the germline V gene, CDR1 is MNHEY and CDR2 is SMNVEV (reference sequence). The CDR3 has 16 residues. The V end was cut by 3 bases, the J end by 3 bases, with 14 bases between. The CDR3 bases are TGTGCCAGCAGTTTCGGTCCTCTGAAAGACACCGGGGAGCTGTTTTTT. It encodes CASSFGPLKDTGELFF.

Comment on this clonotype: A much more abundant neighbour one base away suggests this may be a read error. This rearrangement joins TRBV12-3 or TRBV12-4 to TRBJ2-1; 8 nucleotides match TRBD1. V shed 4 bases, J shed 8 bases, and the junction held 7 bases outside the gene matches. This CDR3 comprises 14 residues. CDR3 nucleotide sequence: TGTGCCAGCAGTTCCGCGGGACAGGACGATGAGCAGTTCTTC. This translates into CASSSAGQDDEQFF.